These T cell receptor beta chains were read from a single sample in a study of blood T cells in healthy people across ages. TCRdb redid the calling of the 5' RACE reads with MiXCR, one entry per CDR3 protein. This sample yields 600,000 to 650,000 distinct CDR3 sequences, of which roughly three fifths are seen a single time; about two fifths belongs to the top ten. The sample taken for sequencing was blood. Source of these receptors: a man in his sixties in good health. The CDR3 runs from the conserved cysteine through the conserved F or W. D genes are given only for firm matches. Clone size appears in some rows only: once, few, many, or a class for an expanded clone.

CASSGTPRSDEQFF,TGTGCCAGCAGCGGCACCCCGCGCTCCGATGAGCAGTTCTTC,NA,NA,TRBV2,TRBJ2-1
CASSLALAGNTQYF,TGTGCCAGCAGCTTAGCACTAGCGGGGAACACGCAGTATTTT,TRBD2,NA,TRBV11-2,TRBJ2-3
CASSWDPGSTDTQYF,TGCGCCAGCAGCTGGGATCCGGGGTCGACAGATACGCAGTATTTT,NA,NA,TRBV5-1,TRBJ2-3
CASSQVPGSNEKLFF,TGTGCCAGCAGCCAAGTTCCAGGAAGTAATGAAAAACTGTTTTTT,NA,few,TRBV3-1,TRBJ1-4
CSRRASGTDTQYF,TGCTCCCGCCGGGCTTCCGGCACAGATACGCAGTATTTT,NA,once,TRBV20-1,TRBJ2-3
CASSEGGSSYEQYF,TGCGCCAGCAGCGAAGGGGGCAGCTCCTACGAGCAGTACTTC,TRBD1,NA,TRBV5-1,TRBJ2-7
CSAGGDIRADTQCF,TGCAGTGCTGGCGGGGACATTAGGGCGGATACGCAGTGTTTT,NA,NA,TRBV20-1,TRBJ2-3
CSVSGVNTEAFF,TGCAGCGTTTCAGGGGTGAACACTGAAGCTTTCTTT,NA,few,TRBV29-1,TRBJ1-1
CSASRGSLEQYF,TGCAGTGCCTCCCGGGGGAGTCTGGAGCAGTACTTC,NA,few,TRBV20-1,TRBJ2-7
CASSQDVTGPGNEQFF,TGCGCCAGCAGCCAAGACGTGACAGGTCCTGGCAATGAGCAGTTCTTC,NA,few,TRBV4-1,TRBJ2-1
CSAPLASRSSYNEQFF,TGCAGTGCTCCTCTCGCCAGCCGGAGCTCCTACAATGAGCAGTTCTTC,NA,NA,TRBV20-1,TRBJ2-1
CASSRAGTGDNGYTF,TGTGCCAGCAGCCGGGCCGGGACAGGGGATAATGGCTACACCTTC,TRBD1,NA,TRBV7-2,TRBJ1-2
CSVGAGLRTDTQYF,TGCAGCGTTGGAGCGGGGCTGCGCACAGATACGCAGTATTTT,TRBD2,NA,TRBV29-1,TRBJ2-3
CSAREGSYEQYF,TGCAGTGCTAGAGAGGGCTCCTACGAGCAGTACTTC,NA,many,TRBV20-1,TRBJ2-7
CASSTTTGSNQPQHF,TGTGCCAGCAGTACTACGACAGGGTCCAATCAGCCCCAGCATTTT,TRBD1,NA,TRBV28,TRBJ1-5
CASSDDRTGVSSPLHF,TGTGCCAGCAGTGACGACAGGACAGGGGTTAGTTCACCCCTCCACTTT,TRBD1,NA,TRBV25-1,TRBJ1-6
CASSQALVGQPQHF,TGCGCCAGCAGCCAAGCCTTAGTAGGGCAGCCCCAGCATTTT,NA,NA,TRBV4-1,TRBJ1-5
CASSQGRLAGGPPQYF,TGCGCCAGCAGCCAAGGGAGACTAGCGGGGGGGCCTCCGCAGTATTTT,TRBD2,few,TRBV4-1,TRBJ2-3
CASSQRITDTQYF,TGCGCCAGCAGCCAGCGGATCACAGATACGCAGTATTTT,NA,NA,TRBV10-1,TRBJ2-3
CSVQGTSGGYNEQFF,TGCAGTGTACAAGGGACTAGCGGGGGGTACAATGAGCAGTTCTTC,TRBD2,many,TRBV20-1,TRBJ2-1
CASSEAWTGLDNEQFF,TGTGCCAGCAGTGAAGCATGGACAGGGTTGGACAATGAGCAGTTCTTC,TRBD1,NA,TRBV6-1,TRBJ2-1
CASSFGRLETQYF,TGTGCCAGCAGTTTCGGGAGGTTAGAGACCCAGTACTTC,TRBD2,few,TRBV12-3/TRBV12-4,TRBJ2-5
CATSRDRRNQPQHF,TGTGCCACCAGCAGAGATAGGCGCAATCAGCCCCAGCATTTT,NA,NA,TRBV15,TRBJ1-5